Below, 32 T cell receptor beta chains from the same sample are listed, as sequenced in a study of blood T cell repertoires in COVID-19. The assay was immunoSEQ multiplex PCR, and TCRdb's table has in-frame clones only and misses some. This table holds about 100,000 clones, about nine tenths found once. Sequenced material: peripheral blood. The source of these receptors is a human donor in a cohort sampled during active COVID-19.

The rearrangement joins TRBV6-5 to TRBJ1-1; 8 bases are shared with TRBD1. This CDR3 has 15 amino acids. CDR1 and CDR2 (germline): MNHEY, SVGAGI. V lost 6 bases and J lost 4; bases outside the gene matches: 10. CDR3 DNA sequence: TGTGCCAGCAGCCTCGACAGGGGTTTGGGCACTGAAGCTTTCTTT. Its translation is CASSLDRGLGTEAFF.

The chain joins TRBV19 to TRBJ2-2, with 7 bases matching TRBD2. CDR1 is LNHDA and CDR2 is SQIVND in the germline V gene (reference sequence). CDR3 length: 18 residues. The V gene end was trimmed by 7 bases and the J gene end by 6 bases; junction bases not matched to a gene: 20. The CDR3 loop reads CASTSPALGTIGAGELFF. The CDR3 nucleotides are TGTGCCAGTACGAGCCCTGCTCTTGGGACTATCGGAGCCGGGGAGCTGTTTTTT.

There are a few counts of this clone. CDR3 sequence (DNA): TGTGCCAGCTCACCCATACAGGGGAACACTGAAGCTTTCTTT. The encoded protein is CASSPIQGNTEAFF. V and J are TRBV18 and TRBJ1-1; a weak D match, TRBD1 (6 bases). Trimming shortened V by 3 bases and J by 1 base, and 9 bases separated the two germline ends. Per the germline V gene, CDR1 is KGHSH and CDR2 is LQKENI. The CDR3 totals 14 residues.

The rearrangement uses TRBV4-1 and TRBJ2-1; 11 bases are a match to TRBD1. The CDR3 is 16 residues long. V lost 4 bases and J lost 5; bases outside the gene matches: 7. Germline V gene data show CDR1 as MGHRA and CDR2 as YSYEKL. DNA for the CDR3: TGCGCCAGCAGCCGCGGGACAGGGGGTATTGACAATGAGCAGTTCTTC. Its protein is CASSRGTGGIDNEQFF.

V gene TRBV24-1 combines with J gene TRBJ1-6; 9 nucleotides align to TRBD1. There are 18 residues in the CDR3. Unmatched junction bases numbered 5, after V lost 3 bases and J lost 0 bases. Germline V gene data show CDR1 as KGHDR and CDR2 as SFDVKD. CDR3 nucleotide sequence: TGTGCCACCAGTGATGGACAGGGGTTAAGCTCCTATAATTCACCCCTCCACTTT. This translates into CATSDGQGLSSYNSPLHF.

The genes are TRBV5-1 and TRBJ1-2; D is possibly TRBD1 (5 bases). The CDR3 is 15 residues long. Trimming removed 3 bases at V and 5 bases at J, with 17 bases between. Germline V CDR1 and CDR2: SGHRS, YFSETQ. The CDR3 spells CASSSSGGTSYGYTF. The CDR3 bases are TGCGCCAGCAGCTCTTCGGGAGGGACCTCTTATGGCTACACCTTC.

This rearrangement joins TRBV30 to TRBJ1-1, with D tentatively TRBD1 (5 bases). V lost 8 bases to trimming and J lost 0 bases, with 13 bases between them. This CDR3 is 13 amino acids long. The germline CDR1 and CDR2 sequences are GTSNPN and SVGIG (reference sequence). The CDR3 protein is CARGKGLNTEAFF. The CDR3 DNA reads TGTGCCAGGGGAAAGGGGTTGAACACTGAAGCTTTCTTT.

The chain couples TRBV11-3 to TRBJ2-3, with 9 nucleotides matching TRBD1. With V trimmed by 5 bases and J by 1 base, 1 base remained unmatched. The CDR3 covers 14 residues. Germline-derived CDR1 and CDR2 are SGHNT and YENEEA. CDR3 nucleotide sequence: TGTGCCAGCAGCCGGACAGGGGGCACAGATACGCAGTATTTT. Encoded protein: CASSRTGGTDTQYF.

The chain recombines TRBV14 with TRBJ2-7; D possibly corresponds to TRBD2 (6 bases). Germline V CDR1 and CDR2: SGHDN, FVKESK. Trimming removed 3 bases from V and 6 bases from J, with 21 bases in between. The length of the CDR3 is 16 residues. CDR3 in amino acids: CASSQVTGTQGSEQYF. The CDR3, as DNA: TGTGCCAGCAGCCAGGTCACCGGGACTCAGGGTTCCGAGCAGTACTTC.

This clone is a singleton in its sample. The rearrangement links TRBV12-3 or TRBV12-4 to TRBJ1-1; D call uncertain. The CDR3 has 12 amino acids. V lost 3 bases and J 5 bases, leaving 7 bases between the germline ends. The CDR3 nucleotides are TGTGCCAGCAGTTTCTGGCTTACTGAAGCTTTCTTT. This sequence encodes CASSFWLTEAFF.

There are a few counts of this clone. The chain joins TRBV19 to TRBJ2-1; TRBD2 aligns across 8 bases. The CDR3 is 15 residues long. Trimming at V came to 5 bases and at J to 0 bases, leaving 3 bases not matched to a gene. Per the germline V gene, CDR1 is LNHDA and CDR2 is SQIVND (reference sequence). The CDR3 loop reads CASSFTSGSYNEQFF. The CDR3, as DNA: TGTGCCAGTAGTTTCACTAGCGGCTCCTACAATGAGCAGTTCTTC.

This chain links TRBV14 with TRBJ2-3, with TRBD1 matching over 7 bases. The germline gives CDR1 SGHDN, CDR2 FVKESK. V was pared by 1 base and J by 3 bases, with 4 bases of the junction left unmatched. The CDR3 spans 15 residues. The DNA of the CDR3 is TGTGCCAGCAGCCAAGGACAGGGTTGGACAGATACGCAGTATTTT. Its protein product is CASSQGQGWTDTQYF.

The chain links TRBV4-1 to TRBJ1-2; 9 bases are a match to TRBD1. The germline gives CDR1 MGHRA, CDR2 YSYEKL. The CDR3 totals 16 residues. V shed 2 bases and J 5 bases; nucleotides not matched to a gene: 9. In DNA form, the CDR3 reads TGCGCCAGCAGCCAAAACTACAGGGGGCTGGTTTATGGCTACACCTTC. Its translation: CASSQNYRGLVYGYTF.

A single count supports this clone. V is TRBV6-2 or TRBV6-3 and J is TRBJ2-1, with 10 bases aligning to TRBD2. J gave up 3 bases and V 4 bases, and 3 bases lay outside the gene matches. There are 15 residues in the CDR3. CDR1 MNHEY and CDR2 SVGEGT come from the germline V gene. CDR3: CASSLLAGGYNEQFF. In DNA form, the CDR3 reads TGTGCCAGCAGTTTATTAGCGGGAGGCTACAATGAGCAGTTCTTC.

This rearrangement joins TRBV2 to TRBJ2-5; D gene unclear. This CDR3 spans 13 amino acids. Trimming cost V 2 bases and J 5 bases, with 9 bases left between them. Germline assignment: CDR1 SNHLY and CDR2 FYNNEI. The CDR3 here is CASSEWRMETQYF. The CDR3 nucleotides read TGTGCCAGCAGTGAATGGCGGATGGAGACCCAGTACTTC.

The CDR3 coding sequence is TGTGCCAGCAGTTTAAATATCCCCGGTCCTGAAGCTTTCTTT. Amino acids: CASSLNIPGPEAFF. The gene calls are TRBV28 and TRBJ1-1, with D unresolved. This CDR3 spans 14 amino acids. The V gene's germline CDR1 is MDHEN and CDR2 SYDVKM. Between the trimmed V and J ends, which lost 2 bases and 6 bases, there was a span of 13 bases.

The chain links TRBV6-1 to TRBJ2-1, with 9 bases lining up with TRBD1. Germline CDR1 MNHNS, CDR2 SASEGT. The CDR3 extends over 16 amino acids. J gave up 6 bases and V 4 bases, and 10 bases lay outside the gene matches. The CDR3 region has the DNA TGTGCCAGCAGTGTAAAGGGGGACAGGGTGTTCAATGAGCAGTTCTTC. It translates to CASSVKGDRVFNEQFF.

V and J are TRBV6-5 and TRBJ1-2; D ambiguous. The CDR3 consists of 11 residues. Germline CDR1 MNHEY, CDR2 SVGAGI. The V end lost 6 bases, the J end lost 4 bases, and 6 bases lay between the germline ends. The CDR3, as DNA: TGTGCCAGCAGCCCCAGCTATGGCTACACCTTC. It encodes CASSPSYGYTF.

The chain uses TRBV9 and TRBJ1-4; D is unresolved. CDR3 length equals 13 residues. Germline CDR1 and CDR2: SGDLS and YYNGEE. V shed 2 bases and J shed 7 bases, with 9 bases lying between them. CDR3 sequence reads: CASSVGGIEKLFF. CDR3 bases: TGTGCCAGCAGCGTGGGAGGGATTGAAAAACTGTTTTTT.

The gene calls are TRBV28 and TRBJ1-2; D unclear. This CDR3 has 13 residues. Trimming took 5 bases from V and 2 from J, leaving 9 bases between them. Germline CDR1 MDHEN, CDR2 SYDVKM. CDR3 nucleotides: TGTGCCAGCAGTCCCAGCGGGAACTATGGCTACACCTTC. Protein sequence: CASSPSGNYGYTF.

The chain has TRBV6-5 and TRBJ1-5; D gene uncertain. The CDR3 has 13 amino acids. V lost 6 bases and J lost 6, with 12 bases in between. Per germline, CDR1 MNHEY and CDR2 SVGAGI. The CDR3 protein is CASSREVSQPQHF. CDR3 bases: TGTGCCAGCAGCCGCGAGGTCAGTCAGCCCCAGCATTTT.

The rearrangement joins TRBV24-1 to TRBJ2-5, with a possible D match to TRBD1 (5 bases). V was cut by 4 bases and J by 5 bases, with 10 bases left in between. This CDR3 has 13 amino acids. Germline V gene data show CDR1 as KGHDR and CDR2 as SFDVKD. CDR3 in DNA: TGTGCCACCAGTGAGGGGCTTGGTGAGACCCAGTACTTC. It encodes CATSEGLGETQYF.

The DNA for the CDR3 is TGTGCCACCAGCAGAGGACTAGCGGGGTACACAGATACGCAGTATTTT. Protein product: CATSRGLAGYTDTQYF. The chain is built from TRBV15 and TRBJ2-3; 11 nucleotides align to TRBD2. After removal of 1 base from V and 2 bases from J, the junction contained 2 bases not matched to a gene. The germline V gene has CDR1 LNHNV and CDR2 YYDKDF (reference sequence). The CDR3 contains 16 residues.

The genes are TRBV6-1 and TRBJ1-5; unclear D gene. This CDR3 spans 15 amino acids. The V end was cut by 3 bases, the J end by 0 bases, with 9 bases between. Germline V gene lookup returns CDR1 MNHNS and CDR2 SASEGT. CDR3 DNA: TGTGCCAGCAGTGAGCAGACATATAGCAATCAGCCCCAGCATTTT. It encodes CASSEQTYSNQPQHF.

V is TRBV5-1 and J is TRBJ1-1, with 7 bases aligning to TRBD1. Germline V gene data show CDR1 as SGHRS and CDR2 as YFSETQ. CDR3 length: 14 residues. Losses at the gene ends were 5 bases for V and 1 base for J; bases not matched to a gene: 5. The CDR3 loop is CASRPWTGNTEAFF. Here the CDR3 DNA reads TGCGCCAGCAGACCCTGGACAGGGAACACTGAAGCTTTCTTT.

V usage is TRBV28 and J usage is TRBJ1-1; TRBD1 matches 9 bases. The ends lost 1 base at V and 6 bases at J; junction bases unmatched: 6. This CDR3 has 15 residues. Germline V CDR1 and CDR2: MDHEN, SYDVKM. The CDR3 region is CASSLLNTGGSEAFF. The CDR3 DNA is TGTGCCAGCAGTTTATTGAACACAGGGGGCTCTGAAGCTTTCTTT.

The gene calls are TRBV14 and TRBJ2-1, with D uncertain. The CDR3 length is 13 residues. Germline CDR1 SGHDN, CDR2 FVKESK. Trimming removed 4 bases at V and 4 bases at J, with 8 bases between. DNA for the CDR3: TGTGCCAGCAGCCTCCAACGGTACAATGAGCAGTTCTTC. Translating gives CASSLQRYNEQFF.

CDR3 in amino acids: CASSVVGTGFRETQYF. CDR3 sequence (DNA): TGTGCCAGCAGCGTAGTGGGGACAGGGTTTCGTGAGACCCAGTACTTC. The V and J genes are TRBV9 and TRBJ2-5, with 9 nucleotides matching TRBD1. Germline V gene data show CDR1 as SGDLS and CDR2 as YYNGEE. V trimming: 0 bases; J trimming: 5 bases; junction bases outside the gene matches: 8. The CDR3 covers 16 residues.

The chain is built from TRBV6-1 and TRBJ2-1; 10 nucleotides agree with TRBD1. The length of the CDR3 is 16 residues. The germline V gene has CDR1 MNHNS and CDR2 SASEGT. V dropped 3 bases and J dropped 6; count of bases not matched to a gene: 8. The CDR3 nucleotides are TGTGCCAGCAGTGACGATCCCGGGACAGGGGTCAATGAGCAGTTCTTC. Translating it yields CASSDDPGTGVNEQFF.

CDR3: CASRGDTGTDTQYF. Written as DNA, the CDR3 is TGTGCCAGCAGGGGGGACACGGGCACAGATACGCAGTATTTT. V gene TRBV5-4 combines with J gene TRBJ2-3, with D possibly being TRBD1 (6 bases). The CDR3 is 14 residues long. The germline V gene encodes CDR1 SGHNT and CDR2 YYREEE (reference sequence). Trimming stripped 5 bases from V and 1 base from J, with 11 bases between. The full variable domain, its missing parts supplied by reference TRBV5-4 and TRBJ2-3, is ETGVTQSPTHLIKTRGQQVTLRCSSQSGHNTVSWYQQALGQGPQFIFQYYREEENGRGNFPPRFSGLQFPNYSSELNVNALELDDSALYLCASRGDTGTDTQYFGPGTRLTVL.

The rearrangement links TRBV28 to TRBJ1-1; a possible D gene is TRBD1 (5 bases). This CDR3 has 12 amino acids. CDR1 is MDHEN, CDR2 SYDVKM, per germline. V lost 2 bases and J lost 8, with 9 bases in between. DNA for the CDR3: TGTGCCAGCAGTTTACCGGCAGGGGAAGCTTTCTTT. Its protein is CASSLPAGEAFF.

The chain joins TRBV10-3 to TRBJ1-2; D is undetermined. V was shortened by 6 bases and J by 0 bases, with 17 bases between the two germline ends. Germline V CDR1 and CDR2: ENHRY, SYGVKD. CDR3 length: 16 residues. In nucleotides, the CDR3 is TGTGCCATCAGCAGGCTCGACCGGCCTCCTAACTATGGCTACACCTTC. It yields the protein CAISRLDRPPNYGYTF.